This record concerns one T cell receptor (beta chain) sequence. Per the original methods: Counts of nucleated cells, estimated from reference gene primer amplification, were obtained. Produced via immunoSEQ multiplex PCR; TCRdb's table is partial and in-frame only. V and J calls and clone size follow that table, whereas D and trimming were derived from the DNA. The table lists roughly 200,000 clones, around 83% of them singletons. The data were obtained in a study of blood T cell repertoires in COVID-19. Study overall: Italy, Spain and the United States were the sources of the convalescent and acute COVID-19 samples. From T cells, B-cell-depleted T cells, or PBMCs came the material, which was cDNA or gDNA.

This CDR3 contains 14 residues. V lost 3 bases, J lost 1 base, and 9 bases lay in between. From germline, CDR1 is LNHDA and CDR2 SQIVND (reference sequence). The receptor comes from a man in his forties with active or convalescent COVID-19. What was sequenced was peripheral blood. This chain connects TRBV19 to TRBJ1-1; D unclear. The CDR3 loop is CASSIERRNTEAFF. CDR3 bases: TGTGCCAGTAGTATTGAGCGACGGAACACTGAAGCTTTCTTT.